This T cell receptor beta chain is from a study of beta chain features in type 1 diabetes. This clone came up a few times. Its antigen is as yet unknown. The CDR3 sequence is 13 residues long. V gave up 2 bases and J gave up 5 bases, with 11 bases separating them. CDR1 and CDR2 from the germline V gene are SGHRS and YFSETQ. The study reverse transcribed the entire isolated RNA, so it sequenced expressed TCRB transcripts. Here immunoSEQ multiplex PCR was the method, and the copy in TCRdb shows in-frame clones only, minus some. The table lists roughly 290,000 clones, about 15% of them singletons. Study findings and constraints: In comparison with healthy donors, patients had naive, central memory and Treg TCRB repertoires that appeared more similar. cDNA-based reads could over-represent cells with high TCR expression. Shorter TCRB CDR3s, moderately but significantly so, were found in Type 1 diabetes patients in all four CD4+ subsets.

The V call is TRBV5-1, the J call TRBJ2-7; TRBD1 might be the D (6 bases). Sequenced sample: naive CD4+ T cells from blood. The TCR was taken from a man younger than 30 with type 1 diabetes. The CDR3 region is CASSLTGFHEQYF. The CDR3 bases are TGCGCCAGCAGCTTAACAGGGTTCCACGAGCAGTACTTC.